This TCR beta chain is drawn from a study of T cell changes during pregnancy in multiple sclerosis. Only in-frame clones appear in the TCRdb table, and some are missing; sequencing was by immunoSEQ multiplex PCR. The sample holds 55,000 to 80,000 clones, around 93% seen once. Germline CDR1 ENHRY, CDR2 SYGVKD. Trimming left V 0 bases short and J 3 bases short, with 3 bases between. This CDR3 is built from 13 residues. The gene calls are TRBV10-3 and TRBJ2-1; D remains unclear. The source of this sequence is a female donor with multiple sclerosis, enrolled in a pregnancy study. Specimen: CD8+ T cells from peripheral blood mononuclear cells, collected in the second trimester of pregnancy. The CDR3 reads CAISESYYNEQFF. CDR3 bases: TGTGCCATCAGTGAGTCGTACTACAATGAGCAGTTCTTC.